This TCR beta chain originates from a study of T cell responses to AZD1222 COVID-19 vaccine. The CDR3 consists of 17 residues. Germline values: CDR1 SQVTM, CDR2 ANQGSEA. V was shortened by 7 bases and J by 0 bases, with 25 bases between the two germline ends. The assay was immunoSEQ multiplex PCR, and TCRdb's table has in-frame clones only and misses some. The table lists around 100,000 clones, about 87% of them singletons. Study-level findings and limits: Sampled repertoires all dated from after the peak T cell response.

Of note for this clone: Its antigen remains unidentified.

The V and J genes are TRBV29-1 and TRBJ2-7; D is possibly TRBD1 (5 bases). The input for sequencing was peripheral blood, taken on day 0 of MenACWY control vaccination. The clonotype comes from an adult in good health. Written as DNA, the CDR3 is TGCAGCGCGTTGTACCCCCCCCCAGGGCTAAGCTCCTACGAGCAGTACTTC. Its protein is CSALYPPPGLSSYEQYF.